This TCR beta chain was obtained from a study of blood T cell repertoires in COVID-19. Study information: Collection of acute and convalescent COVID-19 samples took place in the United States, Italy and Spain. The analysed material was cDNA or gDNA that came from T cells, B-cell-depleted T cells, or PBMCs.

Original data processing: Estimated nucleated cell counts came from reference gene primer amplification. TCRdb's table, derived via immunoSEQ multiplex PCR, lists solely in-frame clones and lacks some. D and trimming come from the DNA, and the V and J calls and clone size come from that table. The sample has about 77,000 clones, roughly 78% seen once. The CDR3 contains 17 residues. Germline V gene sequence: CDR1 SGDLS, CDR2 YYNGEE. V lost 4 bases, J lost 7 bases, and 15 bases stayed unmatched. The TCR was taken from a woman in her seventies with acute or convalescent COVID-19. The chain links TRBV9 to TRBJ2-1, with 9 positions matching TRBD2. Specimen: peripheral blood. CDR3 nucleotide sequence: TGTGCCAGCAGCCCAAAGGAGCTAGCGGGGCCAGCTAATGAGCAGTTCTTC. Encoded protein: CASSPKELAGPANEQFF.